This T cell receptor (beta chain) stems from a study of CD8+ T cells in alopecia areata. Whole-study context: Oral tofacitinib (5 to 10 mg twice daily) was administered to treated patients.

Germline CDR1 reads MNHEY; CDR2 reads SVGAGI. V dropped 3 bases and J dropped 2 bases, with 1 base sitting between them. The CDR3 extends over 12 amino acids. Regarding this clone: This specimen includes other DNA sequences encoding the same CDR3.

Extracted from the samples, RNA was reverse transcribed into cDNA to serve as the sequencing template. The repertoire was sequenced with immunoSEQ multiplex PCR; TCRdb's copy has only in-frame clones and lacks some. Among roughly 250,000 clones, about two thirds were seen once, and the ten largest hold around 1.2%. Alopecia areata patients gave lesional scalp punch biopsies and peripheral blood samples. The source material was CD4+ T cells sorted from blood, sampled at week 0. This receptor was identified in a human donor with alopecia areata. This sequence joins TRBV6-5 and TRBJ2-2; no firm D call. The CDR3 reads CASSYNTGELFF. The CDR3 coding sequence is TGTGCCAGCAGTTATAACACCGGGGAGCTGTTTTTT.